This TCR beta chain was identified in a study of blood T cells in healthy people across ages. Study-wide points: Whereas aged donors had fewer naive CD4+ cells, long-lived donors had more of them and higher diversity.

This clonotype has a handful of counts. Its target is not known. With a J-beta primer mix and a sample-barcoded 5' primer, a second PCR ran about 7 to 11 cycles. Every single cDNA molecule received a tag from a template-switch adaptor with 12 random nucleotides. TCRdb itself ran the 5' RACE reads through MiXCR, one entry per CDR3 protein. The table has fewer than 2 million distinct CDR3 sequences, roughly two fifths seen once; the top ten hold under 30%. Donor samples were obtained from healthy Caucasian individuals from Russia, aged roughly 6 to 95. The CDR3 consists of 16 residues. The germline gives CDR1 SGHRS, CDR2 YFSETQ. Unmatched junction bases numbered 10, after V lost 0 bases and J lost 5 bases.

The sequenced sample consisted of blood. This TCR was recovered from a human donor in good health. This sequence joins TRBV5-1 and TRBJ1-2; 7 nucleotides align to TRBD1. The CDR3 loop reads CASSLDTLGQDYGYTF. The DNA of the CDR3 is TGCGCCAGCAGCTTGGACACACTCGGACAGGATTATGGCTACACCTTC.